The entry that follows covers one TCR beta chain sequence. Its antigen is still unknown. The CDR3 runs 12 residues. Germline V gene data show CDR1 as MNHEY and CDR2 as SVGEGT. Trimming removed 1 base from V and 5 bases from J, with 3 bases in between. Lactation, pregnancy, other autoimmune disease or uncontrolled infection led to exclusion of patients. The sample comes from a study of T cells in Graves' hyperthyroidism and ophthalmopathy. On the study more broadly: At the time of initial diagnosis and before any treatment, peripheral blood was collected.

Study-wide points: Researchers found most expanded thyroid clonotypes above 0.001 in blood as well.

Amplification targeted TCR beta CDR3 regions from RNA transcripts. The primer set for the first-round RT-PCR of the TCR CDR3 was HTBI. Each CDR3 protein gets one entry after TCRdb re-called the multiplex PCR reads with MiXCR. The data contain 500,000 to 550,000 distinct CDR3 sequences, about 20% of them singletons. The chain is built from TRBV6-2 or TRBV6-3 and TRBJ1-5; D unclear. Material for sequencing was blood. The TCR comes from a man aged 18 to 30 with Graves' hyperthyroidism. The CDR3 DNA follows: TGTGCCAGCAGTTACTTTCATCAGCCCCAGCATTTT. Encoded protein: CASSYFHQPQHF.